The 31 T cell receptor beta chains below all came from one sample that was sequenced in a study of CD8 T cells in ankylosing spondylitis listed by TCRdb under 2017. Receptor libraries were prepared by 5' RACE. TCRdb lists the instrument as Illumina HiSeq 2500. The public reads were quality trimmed at Q25 with fastp and then assembled into clones with MiXCR by TCRdb, keeping productive beta chains. Rows with a matching CDR3 protein are joined into one entry that keeps the most common DNA and genes. The sample table shows around 180,000 distinct CDR3 sequences, and about 20% are seen once. The ten largest clonotypes hold 4.3% of the sample. Specimen: blood, either unsorted or a sorted T cell fraction (not recorded which). Source of these receptors: a male donor between 10 and 30 years old with ankylosing spondylitis or in good health (not recorded which). Donor details come from another sample of the same person, matched by shared clones.

V usage is TRBV20-1 and J usage is TRBJ2-1, with D tentatively TRBD2 (5 bases). With 5 bases removed from V and 3 bases from J, the gap between germline ends came to 11 bases. Germline assignment: CDR1 DFQATT and CDR2 SNEGSKA (reference sequence). This CDR3 has 13 amino acids. The CDR3 DNA follows: TGCAGTGCTGTCGTCGGGAACTACAATGAGCAGTTCTTC. It specifies CSAVVGNYNEQFF.

The rearrangement joins TRBV29-1 to TRBJ1-4; D is possibly TRBD1 (5 bases). Trimming cost V 6 bases and J 3 bases, with 11 bases left between them. This CDR3 comprises 13 residues. The germline V gene encodes CDR1 SQVTM and CDR2 ANQGSEA. For the CDR3, the DNA is TGCAGCGTGCCGGGACCCGCTAATGAAAAACTGTTTTTT. Translated: CSVPGPANEKLFF. The variable domain in full, completed from reference TRBV29-1 and TRBJ1-4, reads SAVISQKPSRDICQRGTSLTIQCQVDSQVTMMFWYRQQPGQSLTLIATANQGSEATYESGFVIDKFPISRPNLTFSTLTVSNMSPEDSSIYLCSVPGPANEKLFFGSGTQLSVL.

The table lists this clonotype with many counts. The chain employs TRBV12-3 or TRBV12-4 and TRBJ2-7; 8 nucleotides line up with TRBD1. V trimming: 3 bases; J trimming: 3 bases; junction bases outside the gene matches: 1. The CDR3 runs 13 residues. The CDR3 loop is CASSFDRGYEQYF. CDR3 DNA: TGTGCCAGCAGTTTTGACAGGGGCTACGAGCAGTACTTC.

This clonotype was observed at least ten times. The V and J genes are TRBV20-1 and TRBJ2-3, with D unresolved. The CDR3 consists of 12 residues. Germline CDR1 DFQATT, CDR2 SNEGSKA (reference sequence). V gave up 3 bases and J gave up 1 base, with 5 bases separating them. CDR3 DNA: TGCAGTGCTAGGACGGGCACAGATACGCAGTATTTT. Translation gives CSARTGTDTQYF.

The table lists this clonotype with many counts. V and J are TRBV4-3 and TRBJ2-7; perhaps TRBD1 as D (6 bases). The CDR3 has 15 residues. Trimming removed 0 bases at V and 12 bases at J, with 21 bases between. Germline CDR1 is LGHNA and CDR2 is YSLEER. DNA of the CDR3: TGCGCCAGCAGCCAAGACAGGACAGCATGGAGTACTCGGTACTTC. Residues: CASSQDRTAWSTRYF.

This clonotype came up many times. V and J are TRBV7-9 and TRBJ2-1; possibly TRBD1 or TRBD2 for D (6 bases each). The V and J ends lost 3 bases and 3 bases respectively, with 12 bases between them. The germline V gene has CDR1 SEHNR and CDR2 FQNEAQ (reference sequence). The CDR3 length is 15 residues. CDR3 in amino acids: CASSLTGGGYNEQFF. The CDR3 DNA sequence: TGTGCCAGCAGCTTGACCGGAGGGGGCTACAATGAGCAGTTCTTC. The variable domain in full, with the rest retrieved from reference TRBV7-9 and TRBJ2-1, is DTGVSQNPRHKITKRGQNVTFRCDPISEHNRLYWYRQTLGQGPEFLTYFQNEAQLEKSRLLSDRFSAERPKGSFSTLEIQRTEQGDSAMYLCASSLTGGGYNEQFFGPGTRLTVL.

There are many counts of this clonotype. This chain links TRBV6-2 or TRBV6-3 with TRBJ2-7; D uncertain. Trimming pared 8 bases from V and 5 bases from J, leaving 7 bases between. CDR1 is MNHEY, CDR2 SVGEGT, per germline. The CDR3 extends over 10 amino acids. CDR3: CASGPNEQYF. DNA of the CDR3: TGTGCCAGCGGACCCAACGAGCAGTACTTC.

This clonotype appeared many times. The chain employs TRBV11-2 and TRBJ1-1, with D perhaps matching TRBD1 (5 bases). From germline, CDR1 is SGHAT and CDR2 FQNNGV. Trimming left V 0 bases short and J 11 bases short, with 10 bases between. This CDR3 has 12 residues. In nucleotides, the CDR3 is TGTGCCAGCAGCTTAGACGGGGGAAGGGCTTTCTTT. As protein: CASSLDGGRAFF.

This clonotype was recorded at least ten times. The gene calls are TRBV7-9 and TRBJ2-5, with 13 bases identical to TRBD2. This CDR3 has 16 residues. Germline CDR1 is SEHNR and CDR2 is FQNEAQ (reference sequence). V shed 5 bases and J 4 bases; nucleotides not matched to a gene: 7. CDR3 bases: TGTGCCAGCAGCCCCACCGGACTAGCGGGAGTAGAGACCCAGTACTTC. Translating it yields CASSPTGLAGVETQYF.

This clonotype was observed many times. The chain has TRBV5-1 and TRBJ2-2, with D perhaps being TRBD1 or TRBD2 (5 bases each). Trimming cost V 0 bases and J 6 bases, with 18 bases left between them. CDR1 and CDR2 from the germline V gene are SGHRS and YFSETQ. The CDR3 loop spans 17 amino acids. CDR3 bases: TGCGCCAGCAGCTTGGTGGGGACCCTCGAGGGGTCCGGGGAGCTGTTTTTT. Protein: CASSLVGTLEGSGELFF.

This clonotype was recorded many times. V is TRBV7-9 and J is TRBJ2-7; a weak D match, TRBD2 (6 bases). In germline, CDR1 is SEHNR, CDR2 FQNEAQ (reference sequence). Trimming left V 3 bases short and J 7 bases short, with 16 bases between. This CDR3 has 14 amino acids. As DNA, the CDR3 is TGTGCCAGCAGCTTTATCGGGAGTCTGGGGGAGCAGTACTTC. Protein: CASSFIGSLGEQYF.

This clonotype has ten or more counts. This chain uses TRBV6-4 with TRBJ2-1; a weak D match, TRBD2 (6 bases). V lost 8 bases, J lost 7 bases, and 12 bases lay in between. Germline-derived CDR1 and CDR2 are MRHNA and SNTAGT. The CDR3 length is 12 residues. Here the CDR3 reads CASSGEWNEQFF. The DNA for the CDR3 is TGTGCCAGCTCGGGGGAATGGAATGAGCAGTTCTTC.

The table lists this clonotype with many counts. J is TRBJ2-7 and V is TRBV13; 11 bases match TRBD2. Germline loops: CDR1 PRHDT, CDR2 FYEKMQ (reference sequence). The length of the CDR3 is 14 residues. V gave up 2 bases and J gave up 6 bases; unmatched junction bases: 3. The CDR3 here is CASSLSLAGGEQYV. CDR3 coding DNA: TGTGCCAGCAGCTTATCCCTAGCGGGAGGCGAGCAGTACGTC.

This clonotype was seen repeatedly, ten times or more. The CDR3: CASSRARFLHADTQYF. CDR3 nucleotides: TGTGCCAGCAGCCGGGCAAGGTTTCTTCACGCAGATACGCAGTATTTT. The chain combines TRBV5-6 with TRBJ2-3; unclear D gene. The V end lost 4 bases, the J end lost 4 bases, and 19 bases lay between the germline ends. The CDR3 covers 16 residues. CDR1 SGHDT and CDR2 YYEEEE come from the germline V gene.

In its sample, this clonotype was seen many times. V is TRBV28 and J is TRBJ2-5, with 12 nucleotides matching TRBD2. CDR1 MDHEN and CDR2 SYDVKM come from the germline V gene. The CDR3 is made up of 15 amino acids. J lost 4 bases, V lost 5 bases, and 5 bases had no gene match. CDR3 bases: TGTGCCAGCAGTCGACTAGCGGGAGAAGGAGAGACCCAGTACTTC. This encodes CASSRLAGEGETQYF.

This clonotype was detected many times. The chain links TRBV12-3 or TRBV12-4 to TRBJ2-6; no clear D gene. The CDR3 contains 17 residues. The V and J ends lost 5 bases and 2 bases respectively, with 16 bases between them. The CDR3: CASSPLVARAGANVLTF. The CDR3 DNA is TGTGCCAGCAGTCCTCTAGTAGCCCGAGCTGGGGCCAACGTCCTGACTTTC.

In this sample, this clonotype turned up many times. This chain joins TRBV3-1 and TRBJ1-2; 10 bases agree with TRBD1. Looked up from germline, CDR1 is LGHDT and CDR2 is YNNKEL (reference sequence). This CDR3 has 16 amino acids. Trimming removed 0 bases from V and 6 bases from J; junction bases left unmatched: 7. The chain's CDR3 is CASSQEADRGWNGYTF. The CDR3 nucleotides read TGTGCCAGCAGCCAAGAGGCGGACAGGGGGTGGAATGGCTACACCTTC.

This clonotype was counted many times. The chain is built from TRBV15 and TRBJ1-5; D is unclear. The germline V gene encodes CDR1 LNHNV and CDR2 YYDKDF (reference sequence). This CDR3 is built from 17 residues. V was clipped by 0 bases and J by 6 bases, with 18 bases between them. CDR3 in amino acids: CATSRDFGGLEGQPQHF. CDR3 sequence (DNA): TGTGCCACCAGCAGAGATTTCGGTGGCCTTGAGGGTCAGCCCCAGCATTTT.

This clonotype was seen ten or more times. For the CDR3, the DNA is TGTGCCAGCAGTGAATCGGTGGGGGATGGAGGCAATCAGCCCCAGCATTTT. Its protein is CASSESVGDGGNQPQHF. The chain employs TRBV2 and TRBJ1-5; the D gene is possibly TRBD1 (5 bases). The germline V gene has CDR1 SNHLY and CDR2 FYNNEI. This CDR3 spans 17 amino acids. Trimming left V 2 bases short and J 2 bases short, with 16 bases between.

At least ten counts were recorded for this clonotype. The rearrangement joins TRBV18 to TRBJ2-3, with TRBD1 as a possible D gene (5 bases). CDR3 length: 13 amino acids. Looked up from germline, CDR1 is KGHSH and CDR2 is LQKENI. The ends were cut back, 2 bases at V and 5 bases at J, with 8 bases in the middle. The CDR3 region is CASSPIQGDTQYF. CDR3 in DNA: TGTGCCAGCTCACCAATCCAGGGAGATACGCAGTATTTT.

The chain links TRBV5-6 to TRBJ2-5; 8 bases line up with TRBD2. The ends lost 5 bases at V and 5 bases at J; junction bases unmatched: 2. The CDR3 has 12 residues. Germline V lookup: CDR1 SGHDT, CDR2 YYEEEE. DNA for the CDR3: TGTGCCAGCAGTTCTAGCGGGGAGACCCAGTACTTC. Translating gives CASSSSGETQYF.

This clonotype occurred many times. The rearrangement links TRBV27 to TRBJ2-1; TRBD1 aligns across 8 bases. The CDR3 is 13 residues long. With 2 bases clipped from V and 12 bases from J, the junction kept 6 bases outside the gene matches. Germline values: CDR1 MNHEY, CDR2 SMNVEV (reference sequence). Here the CDR3 reads CASSLRGTGGQFF. CDR3 coding DNA: TGTGCCAGCAGTTTAAGGGGGACAGGAGGGCAGTTCTTC.

This clonotype was recorded many times. The rearrangement joins TRBV12-3 or TRBV12-4 to TRBJ1-1; D call uncertain. This CDR3 has 11 amino acids. The germline V and J ends were trimmed by 2 bases and 7 bases, with 5 bases remaining between them. The CDR3: CASSLRNEAFF. DNA for the CDR3: TGTGCCAGCAGTTTAAGGAATGAAGCTTTCTTT.

The V and J genes are TRBV10-3 and TRBJ2-1; TRBD2 matches 8 bases. The V segment lost 2 bases and the J segment 12 bases; nucleotides outside the gene matches: 6. Germline V gene data show CDR1 as ENHRY and CDR2 as SYGVKD. This CDR3 is built from 13 residues. The CDR3 DNA reads as TGTGCCATCAGTGAGCCCGGGACTAGGGGGCAGTTCTTC. Its translation is CAISEPGTRGQFF.

This clonotype was picked up many times. The chain couples TRBV29-1 to TRBJ2-7; D is uncertain. The CDR3 loop spans 15 amino acids. Germline loops: CDR1 SQVTM, CDR2 ANQGSEA. The ends were cut back, 5 bases at V and 1 base at J, with 18 bases in the middle. The CDR3 coding sequence is TGCAGCGTTACGTCCGCCCAATCCCCATCCTACGAGCAGTACGTC. Translated: CSVTSAQSPSYEQYV.

This clonotype was counted many times. DNA of the CDR3: TGTGCCAGCAGCGTGGTTCAGGGTTCAAACAATGAGCAGTTCTTC. As protein: CASSVVQGSNNEQFF. This chain connects TRBV9 to TRBJ2-1; D possibly corresponds to TRBD1 (5 bases). Germline-derived CDR1 and CDR2 are SGDLS and YYNGEE. The CDR3 contains 15 residues. V shed 2 bases and J shed 5 bases, with 14 bases lying between them.

This clonotype was counted ten times or more. The genes are TRBV7-2 and TRBJ2-2; unclear D gene. Trimming removed 5 bases from V and 6 bases from J, with 10 bases in between. The CDR3 is 13 amino acids. Germline CDR1 is SGHTA and CDR2 is FQGNSA. The CDR3 DNA is TGTGCCAGCAGCAGCCTCCCCCCCGGGGAGCTGTTTTTT. Translated, it gives CASSSLPPGELFF.

This clonotype was seen repeatedly, ten times or more. The chain uses TRBV27 and TRBJ2-1, with D possibly being TRBD2 (6 bases). CDR1 is MNHEY, CDR2 SMNVEV, per germline (reference sequence). This CDR3 spans 14 amino acids. V lost 6 bases, J lost 3 bases, and 12 bases lay in between. The CDR3 nucleotides read TGTGCCAGCAGAAGGGACTGGAGCTACAATGAGCAGTTCTTC. Amino acids: CASRRDWSYNEQFF.

This clonotype was recorded many times. The rearrangement links TRBV2 to TRBJ2-1; the D gene is possibly TRBD1 (5 bases). V was trimmed by 4 bases and J by 9 bases, leaving 10 bases between them. The CDR3 extends over 12 amino acids. Germline V gives CDR1 SNHLY, CDR2 FYNNEI. The CDR3 region is CASSADRREQFF. The CDR3 DNA reads as TGTGCCAGCAGTGCCGACAGACGTGAGCAGTTCTTC.

The genes are TRBV7-2 and TRBJ1-2, with D unclear. With 1 base removed from V and 5 bases from J, the gap between germline ends came to 8 bases. This CDR3 contains 13 residues. CDR1 and CDR2 from the germline V gene are SGHTA and FQGNSA. The CDR3 region is CASSLGPSYGYTF. The CDR3, as DNA: TGTGCCAGCAGCTTAGGGCCTTCTTATGGCTACACCTTC. Full variable domain (outside the CDR3, taken from reference TRBV7-2 and TRBJ1-2): GAGVSQSPSNKVTEKGKDVELRCDPISGHTALYWYRQSLGQGLEFLIYFQGNSAPDKSGLPSDRFSAERTGGSVSTLTIQRTQQEDSAVYLCASSLGPSYGYTFGSGTRLTVV.

Many counts were recorded for this clonotype. The chain has TRBV12-3 or TRBV12-4 and TRBJ2-3; the match to TRBD2 covers 8 bases. Trimming at V came to 6 bases and at J to 4 bases, leaving 6 bases not matched to a gene. The CDR3 sequence is 14 residues long. The CDR3 bases are TGTGCCAGCAGACCAGCGGGAGCCTCAGATACGCAGTATTTT. Protein sequence: CASRPAGASDTQYF.